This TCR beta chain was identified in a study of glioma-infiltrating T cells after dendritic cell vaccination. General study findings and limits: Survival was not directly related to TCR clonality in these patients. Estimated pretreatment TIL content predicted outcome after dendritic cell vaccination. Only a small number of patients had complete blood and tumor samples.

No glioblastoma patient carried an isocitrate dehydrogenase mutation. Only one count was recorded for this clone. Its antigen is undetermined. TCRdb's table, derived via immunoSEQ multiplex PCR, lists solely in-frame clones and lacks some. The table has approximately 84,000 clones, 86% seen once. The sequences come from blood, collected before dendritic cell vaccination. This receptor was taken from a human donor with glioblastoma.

The DNA of the CDR3 is TGTGCCAGCAGTCCCCTAGCCCCGACTAATCCTTACTACGAGCAGTACTTC. Encoded protein: CASSPLAPTNPYYEQYF. The chain joins TRBV27 to TRBJ2-7, with D possibly being TRBD2 (5 bases). CDR1 and CDR2 from the germline V gene are MNHEY and SMNVEV (reference sequence). The CDR3 consists of 17 residues. V dropped 5 bases and J dropped 3 bases, with 23 bases sitting between them.